A single sample gave rise to the 20 T cell receptor beta chains below, sequenced in a study of early T cells in non-severe SARS-CoV-2 infection. TCRdb passed the 5' RACE reads through MiXCR, listing each CDR3 protein once. The sample records 50,000 to 65,000 distinct CDR3 sequences, 7.7% being singletons. The material was whole blood, obtained at baseline. The receptors come from an adult who was a healthcare worker with PCR-confirmed SARS-CoV-2 infection or an uninfected control (not recorded which).

The chain couples TRBV27 to TRBJ2-7, with D perhaps assigned TRBD1 or TRBD2 (5 bases each). This CDR3 is 15 amino acids long. V gave up 1 base and J gave up 0 bases, with 10 bases separating them. CDR1 and CDR2 from the germline V gene are MNHEY and SMNVEV (reference sequence). The CDR3 spells CASSLWGKPSYEQYF. For the CDR3, the DNA is TGTGCCAGCAGTTTATGGGGGAAACCCTCCTACGAGCAGTACTTC.

The chain employs TRBV3-1 and TRBJ1-4; D possibly corresponds to TRBD1 (6 bases). The ends were cut back, 5 bases at V and 4 bases at J, with 11 bases in the middle. Looked up from germline, CDR1 is LGHDT and CDR2 is YNNKEL (reference sequence). The CDR3 has 14 residues. The CDR3 nucleotides are TGTGCCAGCAGCTTGGACAGCTATAATGAAAAACTGTTTTTT. Its protein product is CASSLDSYNEKLFF.

This clonotype was seen many times. V and J are TRBV12-3 or TRBV12-4 and TRBJ2-1; 9 bases match TRBD1. Trimming at V came to 5 bases and at J to 0 bases, leaving 5 bases not matched to a gene. The CDR3 extends over 16 amino acids. The CDR3 DNA sequence: TGTGCCAGCAGTCCACGGACAGGGGACTCCTACAATGAGCAGTTCTTC. Translation: CASSPRTGDSYNEQFF.

The rearrangement uses TRBV20-1 and TRBJ1-1; 8 bases map to TRBD1. The CDR3 length is 11 residues. In germline, CDR1 is DFQATT, CDR2 SNEGSKA (reference sequence). J gave up 11 bases and V 5 bases, and 7 bases lay outside the gene matches. The CDR3 DNA follows: TGCAGTGCTCAGGACAGGGACTATGCTTTCTTT. Amino acid sequence: CSAQDRDYAFF.

The rearrangement links TRBV12-3 or TRBV12-4 to TRBJ2-3; D is uncertain. V was clipped by 10 bases and J by 0 bases, with 17 bases between them. The length of the CDR3 is 15 residues. The CDR3 sequence: CATRRVETSTDTQYF. As DNA, the CDR3 is TGTGCCACCCGGCGTGTAGAAACTAGCACAGATACGCAGTATTTT.

Concerning this clonotype itself: This may arise from a read error, as a much more abundant clone is one base away. The chain is built from TRBV7-2 and TRBJ2-3; possible D gene TRBD1, 5 bases. Germline lookup yields CDR1 SGHTA and CDR2 FQGNSA. The CDR3 sequence is 16 residues long. CDR3 coding DNA: TGTGCCAACAGCCTTGTGGACACCTCTAGCACAGATACGCAGTATTTT. It is translated as CANSLVDTSSTDTQYF. Looking up the rest from reference TRBV7-2 and TRBJ2-3 gives the full variable domain: GAGVSQSPSNKVTEKGKDVELRCDPISGHTALYWYRQSLGQGLEFLIYFQGNSAPDKSGLPSDRFSAERTGGSVSTLTIQRTQQEDSAVYLCANSLVDTSSTDTQYFGPGTRLTVL.

The chain couples TRBV30 to TRBJ2-5; maybe TRBD2 (5 bases). Germline CDR1 and CDR2: GTSNPN and SVGIG (reference sequence). V lost 2 bases and J 5 bases, leaving 9 bases between the germline ends. The CDR3 totals 12 residues. CDR3 amino acids: CAWSFTGETQYF. As DNA, the CDR3 is TGTGCCTGGAGTTTTACGGGGGAGACCCAGTACTTC.

This clonotype was counted between two and nine times. V gene TRBV7-9 combines with J gene TRBJ2-7, with a possible D match to TRBD2 (5 bases). The CDR3 is made up of 15 amino acids. V shed 5 bases and J shed 5 bases, with 19 bases lying between them. Germline CDR1 and CDR2: SEHNR and FQNEAQ (reference sequence). Here the CDR3 DNA reads TGTGCCAGCAGCCGGGCCGCGGGCTCAGGAAACGAGCAGTACTTC. It specifies CASSRAAGSGNEQYF.

In this sample, this clonotype turned up many times. The chain has TRBV29-1 and TRBJ2-7; 7 nucleotides agree with TRBD1. V gave up 6 bases and J gave up 3 bases; unmatched junction bases: 11. The CDR3 consists of 14 residues. Germline V CDR1 and CDR2: SQVTM, ANQGSEA. The CDR3, as DNA: TGCAGCGTGGAGGACAGGATTACTAACTACGAGCAGTACTTC. Protein: CSVEDRITNYEQYF.

This clonotype was observed a handful of times. This chain joins TRBV7-9 and TRBJ2-3; no definite D call. The CDR3 consists of 17 residues. CDR1 SEHNR and CDR2 FQNEAQ come from the germline V gene (reference sequence). Trimming left V 6 bases short and J 6 bases short, with 25 bases between. The DNA for the CDR3 is TGTGCCAGCAGTCCCCCTCCCCACGTCCCTGGGCGGGATACGCAGTATTTT. It codes for CASSPPPHVPGRDTQYF. The full variable domain, in which reference TRBV7-9 and TRBJ2-3 provide the parts outside the CDR3, is DTGVSQNPRHKITKRGQNVTFRCDPISEHNRLYWYRQTLGQGPEFLTYFQNEAQLEKSRLLSDRFSAERPKGSFSTLEIQRTEQGDSAMYLCASSPPPHVPGRDTQYFGPGTRLTVL.

The sample holds many counts of this clonotype. The chain combines TRBV28 with TRBJ2-1; D is unresolved. The V and J ends lost 3 bases and 6 bases respectively, with 0 bases between them. The germline CDR1 and CDR2 sequences are MDHEN and SYDVKM. The CDR3 is 10 residues long. The CDR3 region is CASSFNEQFF. CDR3 DNA sequence: TGTGCCAGCAGTTTCAATGAGCAGTTCTTC.

There are a few counts of this clonotype. In DNA, the CDR3 is TGCAGCGTTGATAGCGGGAGGATTCCCGGGGAGCTGTTTTTT. Protein product: CSVDSGRIPGELFF. The genes are TRBV29-1 and TRBJ2-2; 10 positions match TRBD2. The junction had 4 bases not matched to a gene; V was cut back by 3 bases and J by 6 bases. The CDR3 has 14 amino acids. Per the germline V gene, CDR1 is SQVTM and CDR2 is ANQGSEA.

This clonotype was detected ten times or more. The V and J genes are TRBV4-3 and TRBJ2-2, with 10 bases that match TRBD2. From germline, CDR1 is LGHNA and CDR2 YSLEER. CDR3 length equals 16 residues. The ends lost 0 bases at V and 6 bases at J; junction bases unmatched: 4. CDR3 DNA: TGCGCCAGCAGCCAAGACCCAGCGGGAGGGCCCGGGGAGCTGTTTTTT. It specifies CASSQDPAGGPGELFF.

The gene calls are TRBV5-5 and TRBJ2-2, with 7 nucleotides matching TRBD1. J lost 5 bases, V lost 4 bases, and 11 bases had no gene match. The CDR3 sequence is 16 residues long. CDR1 SGHKS and CDR2 YYEKEE come from the germline V gene (reference sequence). The CDR3 DNA reads TGTGCCAGCAGCGGGGGACAGTTTACAGGGACCGGGGAGCTGTTTTTT. As protein: CASSGGQFTGTGELFF.

This clonotype showed up many times. The DNA of the CDR3 is TGTGCCACTTCTGATTGGGGGCACGGGTCCAAAAACATTCAGTACTTC. Its translation: CATSDWGHGSKNIQYF. The chain couples TRBV6-2 or TRBV6-3 to TRBJ2-4, with D tentatively TRBD1 (6 bases). The CDR3 runs 16 residues. Germline CDR1 MNHEY, CDR2 SVGEGT. V dropped 10 bases and J dropped 2 bases, with 21 bases sitting between them.

This clonotype has ten or more counts. CDR3 loop: CASSEPGEAPQHF. DNA of the CDR3: TGTGCCAGCAGTGAACCAGGGGAGGCGCCCCAGCATTTT. The J gene is TRBJ1-5, the V gene TRBV25-1, with D tentatively TRBD1 (6 bases). Per the germline V gene, CDR1 is MGHDK and CDR2 is SYGVNS. Trimming left V 2 bases short and J 9 bases short, with 11 bases between. The CDR3 has 13 residues.

V usage is TRBV29-1 and J usage is TRBJ2-3, with 7 positions matching TRBD2. This CDR3 contains 16 residues. V gave up 2 bases and J gave up 4 bases; unmatched junction bases: 12. Germline V gene sequence: CDR1 SQVTM, CDR2 ANQGSEA. The CDR3 region has the DNA TGCAGCGTTGAAATCCGACTAGCAGTTAGTTCAGATACGCAGTATTTT. This codes for CSVEIRLAVSSDTQYF.

This clonotype was seen many times. This rearrangement joins TRBV11-2 to TRBJ1-1; 9 bases match TRBD1. The CDR3 length is 15 residues. Trimming at V came to 4 bases and at J to 4 bases, leaving 7 bases not matched to a gene. Germline V lookup: CDR1 SGHAT, CDR2 FQNNGV. In DNA form, the CDR3 reads TGTGCCAGCAGCTCGACAGGGGGAGTATTCACTGAAGCTTTCTTT. Amino acids: CASSSTGGVFTEAFF.

This clonotype was counted many times. The chain joins TRBV6-6 to TRBJ2-5; TRBD1 agrees at 10 bases. CDR3 length equals 16 residues. The V gene's germline CDR1 is MNHNY and CDR2 SVGAGI (reference sequence). Trimming took 6 bases from V and 3 from J; bases not matched to a gene: 10. CDR3 region: CASRILLGTGEETQYF. CDR3 DNA: TGTGCCAGCAGGATTCTACTAGGGACAGGGGAAGAGACCCAGTACTTC.

This clonotype was observed a few times. The rearrangement links TRBV6-1 to TRBJ2-7; TRBD2 is a possible D gene (6 bases). The CDR3 sequence is 13 residues long. In germline, CDR1 is MNHNS, CDR2 SASEGT. Trimming shortened V by 6 bases and J by 4 bases, and 13 bases separated the two germline ends. The CDR3 DNA sequence: TGTGCCAGCAGACTCGCGGGAAAGTACGAGCAGTACTTC. Its protein product is CASRLAGKYEQYF.